A single sample gave rise to the 22 T cell receptor beta chains below, sequenced in a study of tumor-infiltrating lymphocytes in oesophageal squamous cell carcinoma. TCRdb passed the PCR reads through MiXCR, listing each CDR3 protein once. Counted here are around 15,000 distinct CDR3 sequences, roughly 55% occurring once; the ten biggest clones make up around a fifth. Input material: esophageal tumor tissue. Receptor source: a male donor with esophageal squamous cell carcinoma.

The chain employs TRBV7-2 and TRBJ2-5; D is possibly TRBD2 (6 bases). Trimming pared 2 bases from V and 6 bases from J, leaving 13 bases between. CDR3 length: 14 residues. Germline CDR1 SGHTA, CDR2 FQGNSA. CDR3 sequence: CASSLKAGSQTQYF. The CDR3 DNA reads as TGTGCCAGCAGCTTAAAAGCCGGGAGTCAGACCCAGTACTTC.

The chain uses TRBV9 and TRBJ1-5, with D hard to call. The CDR3 spans 14 residues. V was shortened by 0 bases and J by 4 bases, with 8 bases between the two germline ends. Germline values: CDR1 SGDLS, CDR2 YYNGEE. CDR3 nucleotide sequence: TGTGCCAGCAGCGTAGTGGAGACAAATCAGCCCCAGCATTTT. As protein: CASSVVETNQPQHF.

In this sample, this clonotype is medium-sized (0.01 to 0.1%). V usage is TRBV5-6 and J usage is TRBJ2-7; unclear D gene. The V end was cut by 1 base, the J end by 2 bases, with 10 bases between. There are 14 residues in the CDR3. The germline CDR1 and CDR2 sequences are SGHDT and YYEEEE. The CDR3 protein is CASSLILSTYEQYF. CDR3 nucleotides: TGTGCCAGCAGCTTGATCCTGTCGACCTACGAGCAGTACTTC.

The V call is TRBV12-3 or TRBV12-4, the J call TRBJ2-7; 8 bases fit TRBD1. The J call may be mistaken, given a closer DNA end match to TRBJ2-5. The CDR3 has 16 residues. CDR3 sequence: CASSPGTGRLQETQYF. CDR3 bases: TGTGCCAGCAGCCCAGGGACAGGTAGACTCCAAGAGACCCAGTACTTC.

The table lists this clonotype with many counts. The chain joins TRBV7-9 to TRBJ1-5; the match to TRBD1 covers 8 bases. V gave up 3 bases and J gave up 6 bases; unmatched junction bases: 4. CDR1 is SEHNR, CDR2 FQNEAQ, per germline (reference sequence). The CDR3 totals 14 residues. The DNA of the CDR3 is TGTGCCAGCAGCTTGGACAGGGCCCCTCAGCCCCAGCATTTT. Protein product: CASSLDRAPQPQHF.

This chain joins TRBV7-8 and TRBJ2-5; D might be TRBD1 (5 bases). The J call may be incorrect, as the DNA end agrees better with TRBJ2-1. The germline V gene encodes CDR1 SGHVS and CDR2 FQNEAQ. The CDR3 has 15 residues. The CDR3 loop reads CASSLAGPREDEQFF. The CDR3 DNA is TGTGCCAGCAGCTTAGCCGGACCCAGGGAAGATGAGCAGTTCTTC.

In its sample, this clonotype ranks as medium-sized. The genes are TRBV6-1 and TRBJ2-1; no firm D call. CDR3 length: 14 residues. The V gene lost 5 bases and the J gene lost 4 bases, with 12 bases spanning the gap. CDR1 is MNHNS, CDR2 SASEGT, per germline. The CDR3 DNA reads TGTGCCAGCAGTTCCGTGACGGAATACAATGAGCAGTTCTTC. It is translated as CASSSVTEYNEQFF.

This clonotype counts as medium-sized. V is TRBV7-9 and J is TRBJ2-5, with TRBD1 matching over 8 bases. The germline gives CDR1 SEHNR, CDR2 FQNEAQ (reference sequence). This CDR3 region has 15 residues. Germline trimming cut 4 bases from V and 1 base from J; bases unmatched to any gene: 5. CDR3 DNA: TGTGCCAGCAGCTACGGACAGGGACCCCAAGAGACCCAGTACTTC. Translation: CASSYGQGPQETQYF. Based on the CDR3 plus reference TRBV7-9 and TRBJ2-5, the full variable domain is DTGVSQNPRHKITKRGQNVTFRCDPISEHNRLYWYRQTLGQGPEFLTYFQNEAQLEKSRLLSDRFSAERPKGSFSTLEIQRTEQGDSAMYLCASSYGQGPQETQYFGPGTRLLVL.

As to this clonotype: The CDR3 carries no conserved terminal phenylalanine or tryptophan, so it likely arises from a read error. Because the CDR3's place on the DNA is in doubt, the DNA is left out and the CDR3 is given as listed by TCRdb. This chain connects TRBV28 to TRBJ2-7; whether TRBD2, the table's D call, matches the DNA was not checked. The CDR3 contains 17 residues when both ends are counted. CDR1 is MDHEN, CDR2 SYDVKM, per germline. CDR3 residues: CASRNSGLQGYEQYFGS.

V and J are TRBV7-3 and TRBJ2-7; D unclear. The DNA matches TRBJ1-2 better at its end, which makes the J call doubtful. The V gene's germline CDR1 is SGHTA and CDR2 FQGTGA. This CDR3 is 12 amino acids long. DNA of the CDR3: TGTGCCACTCTGACGTGCCCCAGGGGCTACACCTTC. Residues: CATLTCPRGYTF.

This clonotype is medium-sized by share. The chain has TRBV28 and TRBJ2-1; 9 nucleotides line up with TRBD2. This CDR3 is 15 amino acids long. V trimming: 8 bases; J trimming: 2 bases; junction bases outside the gene matches: 7. Germline CDR1 reads MDHEN; CDR2 reads SYDVKM. The CDR3 is CASVAGVLTYNEQFF. CDR3 nucleotides: TGTGCCAGCGTAGCGGGAGTGCTAACCTACAATGAGCAGTTCTTC.

The genes are TRBV27 and TRBJ2-5; D is undetermined. The last part of the DNA fits TRBJ2-7 better; the J call may be wrong. There are 13 residues in the CDR3. Germline V gives CDR1 MNHEY, CDR2 SMNVEV (reference sequence). This chain's CDR3 is CASSLSSGYEQYF. Here the CDR3 DNA reads TGTGCCAGCAGTTTATCCTCGGGCTACGAGCAGTACTTC.

The DNA for the CDR3 is TGTGCCAGCAGCTTAGGGGGTACAGGGAGCCAGCCCCAGCATTTT. It codes for CASSLGGTGSQPQHF. The genes are TRBV7-2 and TRBJ1-5, with a weak D call TRBD1 (6 bases). Trimming cost V 1 base and J 7 bases, with 14 bases left between them. CDR1 and CDR2 (germline): SGHTA, FQGNSA. This CDR3 is 15 amino acids long.

V gene TRBV28 combines with J gene TRBJ1-6; unclear D gene. The V gene's germline CDR1 is MDHEN and CDR2 SYDVKM. CDR3 length equals 15 residues. V was clipped by 3 bases and J by 6 bases, with 12 bases between them. As DNA, the CDR3 is TGTGCCAGCAGTTTCGGGTGGAACTTTAATTCACCCCTCCACTTT. Its protein product is CASSFGWNFNSPLHF.

The rearrangement links TRBV6-6 to TRBJ1-4; D ambiguous. The CDR3 length is 14 residues. Germline loops: CDR1 MNHNY, CDR2 SVGAGI (reference sequence). Trimming cost V 2 bases and J 0 bases, with 4 bases left between them. The CDR3 DNA follows: TGTGCCAGCAGTTACGGTACAACTAATGAAAAACTGTTTTTT. Protein: CASSYGTTNEKLFF.

This chain's CDR3 is CASSPNIAGGSETQYF. The CDR3 DNA sequence: TGTGCCAGCTCACCGAATATAGCGGGAGGGAGTGAGACCCAGTACTTC. The chain joins TRBV18 to TRBJ1-1; TRBD2 aligns across 11 bases. The DNA end is a closer match to TRBJ2-5, so the J assignment may be wrong. The germline CDR1 and CDR2 sequences are KGHSH and LQKENI. The CDR3 is 16 amino acids.

In its sample, this clonotype was seen once. This chain links TRBV7-9 with TRBJ2-5, with D hard to call. TRBJ2-1 matches the DNA end more closely, so the J call is doubtful. The CDR3 covers 14 residues. Germline loops: CDR1 SEHNR, CDR2 FQNEAQ (reference sequence). CDR3 sequence reads: CASSLGSLHNEQFF. The CDR3 DNA follows: TGTGCCAGCAGCTTAGGGTCGCTACACAATGAGCAGTTCTTC.

The CDR3 protein is CAISAIREEGYEQYF. For the CDR3, the DNA is TGTGCCATCAGTGCAATCCGGGAGGAGGGATACGAGCAGTACTTC. The chain has TRBV10-3 and TRBJ2-1; 7 nucleotides match TRBD2. Matching the DNA end better, TRBJ2-7 makes the J call doubtful. From germline, CDR1 is ENHRY and CDR2 SYGVKD. The CDR3 has 15 amino acids.

The gene calls are TRBV12-3 or TRBV12-4 and TRBJ2-5; TRBD2 might be the D (5 bases). There are 14 residues in the CDR3. Trimming took 0 bases from V and 5 from J, leaving 10 bases between them. CDR3 amino acids: CASSLAQTGETQYF. CDR3 coding DNA: TGTGCCAGCAGTTTAGCGCAAACGGGGGAGACCCAGTACTTC.

This clonotype was detected ten times or more. The V and J genes are TRBV5-1 and TRBJ2-2; D may be TRBD1 (5 bases). Looked up from germline, CDR1 is SGHRS and CDR2 is YFSETQ. Trimming cost V 3 bases and J 2 bases, with 11 bases left between them. The CDR3 extends over 15 amino acids. The CDR3 DNA is TGCGCCAGCAGCTGGGGCAGGAGCAACACCGGGGAGCTGTTTTTT. It specifies CASSWGRSNTGELFF.

The CDR3 here is CASSSFSGRGSEQYF. The CDR3 DNA is TGTGCCAGCAGTTCCTTTAGCGGGAGAGGGAGCGAGCAGTACTTC. This rearrangement joins TRBV12-3 or TRBV12-4 to TRBJ2-7, with 9 positions matching TRBD2. The CDR3 loop spans 15 amino acids. With V trimmed by 4 bases and J by 6 bases, 10 bases remained unmatched.

The J gene is TRBJ2-3, the V gene TRBV7-2, with D perhaps matching TRBD2 (6 bases). V was trimmed by 4 bases and J by 4 bases, leaving 12 bases between them. CDR1 and CDR2 (germline): SGHTA, FQGNSA. This CDR3 region has 14 residues. The CDR3 reads CASSSRPGADTQYF. Written as DNA, the CDR3 is TGTGCCAGCAGCTCGCGTCCGGGGGCAGATACGCAGTATTTT.